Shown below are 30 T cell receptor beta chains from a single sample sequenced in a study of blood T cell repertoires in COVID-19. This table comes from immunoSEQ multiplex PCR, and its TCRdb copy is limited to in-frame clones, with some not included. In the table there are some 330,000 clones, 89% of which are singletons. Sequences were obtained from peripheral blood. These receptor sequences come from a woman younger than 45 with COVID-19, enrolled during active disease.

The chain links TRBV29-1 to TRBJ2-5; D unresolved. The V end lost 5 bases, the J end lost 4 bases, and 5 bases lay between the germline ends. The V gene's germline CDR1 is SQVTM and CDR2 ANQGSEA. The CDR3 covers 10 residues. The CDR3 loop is CSVQLETQYF. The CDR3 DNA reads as TGCAGCGTTCAACTAGAGACCCAGTACTTC.

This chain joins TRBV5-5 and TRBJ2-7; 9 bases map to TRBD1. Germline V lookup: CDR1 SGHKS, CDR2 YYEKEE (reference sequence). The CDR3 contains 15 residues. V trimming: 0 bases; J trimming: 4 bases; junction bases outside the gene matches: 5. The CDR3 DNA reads TGTGCCAGCAGCTTGGTTGGGACAGGGACATACGAGCAGTACTTC. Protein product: CASSLVGTGTYEQYF.

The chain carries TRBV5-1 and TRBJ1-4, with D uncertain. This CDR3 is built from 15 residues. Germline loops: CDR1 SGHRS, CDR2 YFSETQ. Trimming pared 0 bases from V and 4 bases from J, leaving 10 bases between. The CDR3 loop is CASSLGQAFNEKLFF. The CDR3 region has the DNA TGCGCCAGCAGCTTGGGGCAGGCTTTTAATGAAAAACTGTTTTTT.

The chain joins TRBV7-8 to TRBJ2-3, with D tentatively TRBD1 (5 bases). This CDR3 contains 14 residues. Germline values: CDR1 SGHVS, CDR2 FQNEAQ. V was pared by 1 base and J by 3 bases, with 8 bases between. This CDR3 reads CASSLVDTTDTQYF. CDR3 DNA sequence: TGTGCCAGCAGCTTAGTGGACACTACAGATACGCAGTATTTT.

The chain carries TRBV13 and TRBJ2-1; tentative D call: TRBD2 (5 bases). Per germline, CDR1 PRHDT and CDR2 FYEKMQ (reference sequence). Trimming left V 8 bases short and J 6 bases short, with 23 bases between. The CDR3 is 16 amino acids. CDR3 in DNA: TGTGCCAGCGGATTCCTACCGAGGGTTCGGAGCAATGAGCAGTTCTTC. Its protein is CASGFLPRVRSNEQFF. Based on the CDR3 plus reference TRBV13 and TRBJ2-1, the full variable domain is AAGVIQSPRHLIKEKRETATLKCYPIPRHDTVYWYQQGPGQDPQFLISFYEKMQSDKGSIPDRFSAQQFSDYHSELNMSSLELGDSALYFCASGFLPRVRSNEQFFGPGTRLTVL.

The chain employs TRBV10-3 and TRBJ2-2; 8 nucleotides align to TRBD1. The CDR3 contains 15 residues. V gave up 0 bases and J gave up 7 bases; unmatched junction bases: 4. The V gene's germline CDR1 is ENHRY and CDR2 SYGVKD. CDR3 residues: CAISESNRGSGELFF. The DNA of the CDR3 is TGTGCCATCAGTGAGTCGAACAGGGGGAGCGGGGAGCTGTTTTTT.

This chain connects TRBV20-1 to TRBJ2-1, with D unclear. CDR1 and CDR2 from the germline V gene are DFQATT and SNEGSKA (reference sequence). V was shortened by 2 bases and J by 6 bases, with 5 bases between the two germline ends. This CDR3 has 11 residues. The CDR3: CSARPVNEQFF. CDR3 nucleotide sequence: TGCAGTGCTAGACCAGTCAATGAGCAGTTCTTC.

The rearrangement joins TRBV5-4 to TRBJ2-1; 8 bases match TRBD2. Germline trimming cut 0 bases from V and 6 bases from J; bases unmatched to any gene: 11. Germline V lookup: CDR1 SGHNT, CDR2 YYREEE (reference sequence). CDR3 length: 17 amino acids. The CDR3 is CASSLGLAGLTGNEQFF. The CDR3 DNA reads TGTGCCAGCAGCTTGGGTCTAGCGGGCCTGACTGGCAATGAGCAGTTCTTC.

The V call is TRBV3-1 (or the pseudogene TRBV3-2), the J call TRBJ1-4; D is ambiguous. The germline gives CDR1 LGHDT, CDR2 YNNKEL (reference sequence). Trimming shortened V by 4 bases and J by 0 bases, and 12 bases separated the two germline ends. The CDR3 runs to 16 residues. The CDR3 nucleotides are TGTGCCAGCAGCCCCCGTGACACTCCAACTAATGAAAAACTGTTTTTT. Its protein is CASSPRDTPTNEKLFF.

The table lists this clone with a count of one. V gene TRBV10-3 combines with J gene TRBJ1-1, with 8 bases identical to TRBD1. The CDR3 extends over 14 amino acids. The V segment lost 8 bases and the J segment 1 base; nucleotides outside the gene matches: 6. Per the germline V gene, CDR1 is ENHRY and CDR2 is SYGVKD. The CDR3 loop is CAIGRQGSNTEAFF. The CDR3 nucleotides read TGTGCCATCGGAAGACAGGGGTCGAACACTGAAGCTTTCTTT.

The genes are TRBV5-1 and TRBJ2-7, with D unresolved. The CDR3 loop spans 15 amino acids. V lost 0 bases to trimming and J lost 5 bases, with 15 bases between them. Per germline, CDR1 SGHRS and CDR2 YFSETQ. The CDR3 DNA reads TGCGCCAGCAGCTTGGTGGTAGGCCAAGACAACGAGCAGTACTTC. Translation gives CASSLVVGQDNEQYF.

The CDR3 protein is CASSYTGVPGELFF. The CDR3 coding sequence is TGTGCCAGCAGCTATACAGGGGTTCCCGGGGAGCTGTTTTTT. This chain joins TRBV7-2 and TRBJ2-2; 7 nucleotides line up with TRBD1. Germline assignment: CDR1 SGHTA and CDR2 FQGNSA. The CDR3 covers 14 residues. Trimming took 4 bases from V and 6 from J; bases not matched to a gene: 5.

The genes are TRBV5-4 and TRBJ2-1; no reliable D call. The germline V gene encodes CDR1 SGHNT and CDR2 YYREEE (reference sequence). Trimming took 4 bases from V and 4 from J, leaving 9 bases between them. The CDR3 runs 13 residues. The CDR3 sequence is CASSEGRYNEQFF. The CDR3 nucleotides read TGTGCCAGCAGCGAAGGCAGGTACAATGAGCAGTTCTTC.

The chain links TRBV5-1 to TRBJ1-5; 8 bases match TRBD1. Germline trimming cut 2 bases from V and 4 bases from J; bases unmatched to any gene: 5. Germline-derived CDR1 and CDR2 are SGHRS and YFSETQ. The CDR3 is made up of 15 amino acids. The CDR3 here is CASSLQGEPNQPQHF. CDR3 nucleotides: TGCGCCAGCAGCTTACAGGGGGAACCTAATCAGCCCCAGCATTTT.

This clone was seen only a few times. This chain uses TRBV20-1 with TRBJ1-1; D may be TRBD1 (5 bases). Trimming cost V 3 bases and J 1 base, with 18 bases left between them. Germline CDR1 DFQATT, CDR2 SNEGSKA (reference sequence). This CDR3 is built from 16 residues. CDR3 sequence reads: CSASLRGRVWNTEAFF. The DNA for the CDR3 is TGCAGTGCTAGTTTAAGGGGTCGAGTATGGAACACTGAAGCTTTCTTT.

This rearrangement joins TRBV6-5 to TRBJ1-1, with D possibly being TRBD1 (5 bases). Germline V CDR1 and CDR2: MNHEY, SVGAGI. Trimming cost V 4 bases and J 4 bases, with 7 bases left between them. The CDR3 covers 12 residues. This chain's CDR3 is CASSSRVTEAFF. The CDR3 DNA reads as TGTGCCAGCAGTTCCAGGGTCACTGAAGCTTTCTTT.

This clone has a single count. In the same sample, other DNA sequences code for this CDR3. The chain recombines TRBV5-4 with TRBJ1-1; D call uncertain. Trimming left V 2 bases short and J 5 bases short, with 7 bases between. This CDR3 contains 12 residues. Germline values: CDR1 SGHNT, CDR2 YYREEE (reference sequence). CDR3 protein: CASSFGGTEAFF. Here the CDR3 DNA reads TGTGCCAGCAGCTTTGGCGGGACTGAAGCTTTCTTT. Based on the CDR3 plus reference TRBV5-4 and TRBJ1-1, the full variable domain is ETGVTQSPTHLIKTRGQQVTLRCSSQSGHNTVSWYQQALGQGPQFIFQYYREEENGRGNFPPRFSGLQFPNYSSELNVNALELDDSALYLCASSFGGTEAFFGQGTRLTVV.

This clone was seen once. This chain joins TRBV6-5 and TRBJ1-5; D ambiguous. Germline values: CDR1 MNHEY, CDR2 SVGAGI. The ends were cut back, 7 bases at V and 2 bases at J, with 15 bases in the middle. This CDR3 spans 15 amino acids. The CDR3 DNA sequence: TGTGCCAGCAATACGAACCGGGTTCGCAATCAGCCCCAGCATTTT. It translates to CASNTNRVRNQPQHF.

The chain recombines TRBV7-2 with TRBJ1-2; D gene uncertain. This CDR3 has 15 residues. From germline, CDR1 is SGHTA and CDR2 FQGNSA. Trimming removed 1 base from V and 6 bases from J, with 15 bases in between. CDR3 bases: TGTGCCAGCAGCTTAGGTCCCGGGTCGCCCCATGGCTACACCTTC. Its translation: CASSLGPGSPHGYTF.

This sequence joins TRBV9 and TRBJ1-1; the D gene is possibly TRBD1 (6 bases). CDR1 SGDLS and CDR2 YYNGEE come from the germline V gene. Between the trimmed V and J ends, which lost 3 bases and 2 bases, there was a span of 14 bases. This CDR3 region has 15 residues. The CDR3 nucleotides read TGTGCCAGCAGCGCCCGAGGGGGGGGAAACACTGAAGCTTTCTTT. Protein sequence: CASSARGGGNTEAFF.

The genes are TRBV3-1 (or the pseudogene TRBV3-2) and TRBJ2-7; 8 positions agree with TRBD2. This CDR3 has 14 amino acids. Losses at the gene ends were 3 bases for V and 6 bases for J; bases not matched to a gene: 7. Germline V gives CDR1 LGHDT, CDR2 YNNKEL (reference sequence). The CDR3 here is CASSQRESGGEQYF. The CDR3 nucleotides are TGTGCCAGCAGCCAGCGTGAGAGCGGGGGCGAGCAGTACTTC.

CDR3 in amino acids: CASRSDGGHGYTF. Here the CDR3 DNA reads TGTGCCAGCAGGTCGGACGGCGGGCATGGCTACACCTTC. This rearrangement joins TRBV5-4 to TRBJ1-2; D unresolved. There are 13 residues in the CDR3. Trimming removed 5 bases at V and 6 bases at J, with 14 bases between. The V gene's germline CDR1 is SGHNT and CDR2 YYREEE (reference sequence).

Written as DNA, the CDR3 is TGTGCCAGTAGTATAGTAAGTAGCGGGAATGAGCAGTTCTTC. Protein product: CASSIVSSGNEQFF. The V and J genes are TRBV19 and TRBJ2-1, with 7 bases identical to TRBD2. Per the germline V gene, CDR1 is LNHDA and CDR2 is SQIVND (reference sequence). CDR3 length: 14 amino acids. J was trimmed by 7 bases and V by 1 base; bases with no gene match: 4.

The CDR3 reads CASSLRTGPYEQYF. CDR3 coding DNA: TGTGCCAGTAGTCTAAGGACAGGGCCCTACGAGCAGTACTTC. V usage is TRBV19 and J usage is TRBJ2-7, with TRBD1 matching 8 bases. V dropped 5 bases and J dropped 2; count of bases not matched to a gene: 5. The CDR3 is 14 residues long. Germline V gives CDR1 LNHDA, CDR2 SQIVND (reference sequence). Full variable domain (outside the CDR3, taken from reference TRBV19 and TRBJ2-7): DGGITQSPKYLFRKEGQNVTLSCEQNLNHDAMYWYRQDPGQGLRLIYYSQIVNDFQKGDIAEGYSVSREKKESFPLTVTSAQKNPTAFYLCASSLRTGPYEQYFGPGTRLTVT.

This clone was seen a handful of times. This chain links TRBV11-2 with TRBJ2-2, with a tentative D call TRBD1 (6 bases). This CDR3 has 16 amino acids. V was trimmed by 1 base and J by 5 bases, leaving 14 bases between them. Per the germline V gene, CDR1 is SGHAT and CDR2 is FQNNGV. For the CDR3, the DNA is TGTGCCAGCAGCTTAGTTATGGGGGCGGAGACCGGGGAGCTGTTTTTT. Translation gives CASSLVMGAETGELFF.

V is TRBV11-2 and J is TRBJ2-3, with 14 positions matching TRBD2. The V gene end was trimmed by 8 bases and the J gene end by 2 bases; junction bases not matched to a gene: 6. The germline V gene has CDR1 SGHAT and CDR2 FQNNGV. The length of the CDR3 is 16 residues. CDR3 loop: CASCRLAGGDTDTQYF. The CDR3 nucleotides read TGTGCCAGCTGCCGACTAGCGGGGGGGGACACAGATACGCAGTATTTT.

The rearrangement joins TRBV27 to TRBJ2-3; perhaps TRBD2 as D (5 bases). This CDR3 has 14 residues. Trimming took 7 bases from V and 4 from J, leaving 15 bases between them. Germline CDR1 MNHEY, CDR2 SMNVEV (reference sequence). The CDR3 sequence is CASMRVGRPDTQYF. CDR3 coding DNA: TGTGCCAGCATGAGGGTTGGGCGTCCAGATACGCAGTATTTT.

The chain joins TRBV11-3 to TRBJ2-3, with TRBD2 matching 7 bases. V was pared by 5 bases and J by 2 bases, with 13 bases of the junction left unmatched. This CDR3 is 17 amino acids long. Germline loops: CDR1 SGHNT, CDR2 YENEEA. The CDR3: CASSLGREGIHTDTQYF. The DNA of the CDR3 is TGTGCCAGCAGCCTCGGCAGGGAGGGAATACACACAGATACGCAGTATTTT.

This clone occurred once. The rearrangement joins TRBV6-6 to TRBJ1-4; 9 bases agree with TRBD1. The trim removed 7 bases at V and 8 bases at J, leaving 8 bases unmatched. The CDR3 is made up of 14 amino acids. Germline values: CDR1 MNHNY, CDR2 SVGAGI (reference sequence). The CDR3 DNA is TGTGCCAGCAATATCAGGACAGGGGAAGAAAAACTGTTTTTT. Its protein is CASNIRTGEEKLFF.

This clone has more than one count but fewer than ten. The CDR3 region is CASSPGTPRYGYTF. The CDR3 region has the DNA TGTGCCAGCAGCCCCGGGACACCTAGGTATGGCTACACCTTC. This chain connects TRBV7-9 to TRBJ1-2, with a tentative D call TRBD1 (6 bases). The germline CDR1 and CDR2 sequences are SEHNR and FQNEAQ (reference sequence). V was pared by 5 bases and J by 5 bases, with 15 bases between. CDR3 length: 14 residues.